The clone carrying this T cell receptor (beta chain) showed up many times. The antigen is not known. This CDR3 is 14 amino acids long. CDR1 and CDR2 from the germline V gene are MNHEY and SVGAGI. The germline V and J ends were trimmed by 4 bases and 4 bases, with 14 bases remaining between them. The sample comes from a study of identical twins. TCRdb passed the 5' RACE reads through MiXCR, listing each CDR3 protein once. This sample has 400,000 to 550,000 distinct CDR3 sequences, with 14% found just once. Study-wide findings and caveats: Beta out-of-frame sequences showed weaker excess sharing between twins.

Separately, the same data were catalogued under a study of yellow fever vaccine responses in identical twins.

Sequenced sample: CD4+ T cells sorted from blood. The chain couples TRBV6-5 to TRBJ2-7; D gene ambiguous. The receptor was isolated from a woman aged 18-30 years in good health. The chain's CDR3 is CASSSPYSQYEQYF. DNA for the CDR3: TGTGCCAGCAGTTCACCCTACTCACAGTACGAGCAGTACTTC.